This T cell receptor beta chain comes out of a study of blood T cell repertoires in COVID-19. The overall study: From T cells, B-cell-depleted T cells, or PBMCs came the material, which was cDNA or gDNA.

The germline V gene encodes CDR1 SGHTA and CDR2 FQGNSA. The CDR3 runs 16 residues. Between the trimmed V and J ends, which lost 2 bases and 3 bases, there was a span of 14 bases. Repertoires were generated with immunoSEQ multiplex PCR, while TCRdb's copy carries only in-frame clones and drops some. Here the sample spans over 100,000 clones, 60% to 85% being singletons. Sequencing input: peripheral blood. The chain has TRBV7-2 and TRBJ1-3, with a tentative D call TRBD1 (5 bases). The clonotype comes from a human donor in a cohort sampled during active or convalescent COVID-19. CDR3 sequence (DNA): TGTGCCAGCAGCTTATCCCCTGGGACTGGTGGAAACACCATATATTTT. Protein product: CASSLSPGTGGNTIYF.